A selection of T cell receptor beta chains follows, all from one sample in a study of blood T cell repertoires in COVID-19. The data were produced by immunoSEQ multiplex PCR, yet TCRdb's version contains in-frame clones alone and is incomplete. The repertoire consists of approximately 68,000 clones, with about 80% occurring once and the leading ten covering around 16%. What was sequenced was peripheral blood. The receptors were gathered from an older man with active COVID-19. Both conserved end residues are trimmed from each CDR3. D genes are given only for firm matches.

TRBV2	TRBD2	TRBJ2-3	ASSPGLAETDTQY
TRBV9	TRBD1	TRBJ2-5	ASSVDRGETQY
TRBV2	-	TRBJ1-5	ASMWGDEQPQH
TRBV16	TRBD1	TRBJ2-7	ASSQPTKTGREQY
TRBV6-5	-	TRBJ1-4	ASSYSLGDEKLF
TRBV4-2	TRBD1	TRBJ2-7	ASSHGQGPSYEQY
TRBV7-9	TRBD1	TRBJ2-2	ASRPRGQAGSRELF
TRBV19	TRBD2	TRBJ2-3	ASSPTSGGRGDTQY
TRBV27	-	TRBJ2-4	ASKGVVTKNIQY
TRBV19	TRBD2	TRBJ2-1	ASSPGVRGSFYNEQF
TRBV18	TRBD1	TRBJ2-7	ASSPPPQGTAYEQY
TRBV5-1	TRBD2	TRBJ2-5	ASSFGTSGGAAQTQY
TRBV27	TRBD1	TRBJ1-1	ASSPRQGFTEAF
TRBV7-2	-	TRBJ1-2	ASSSQRGRRNAGYT
TRBV7-9	-	TRBJ2-1	ASSVLGGREINEQF
TRBV5-4	-	TRBJ2-2	ASNPGQYTGELF
TRBV2	TRBD1	TRBJ1-2	ASSDHRGVRGYT
TRBV7-3	-	TRBJ2-7	ASSAMHSYEQY
TRBV6-2/TRBV6-3	-	TRBJ2-7	ASSYSNPRGKYEQY
TRBV7-9	TRBD1	TRBJ1-1	ASSPGGAETEAF
TRBV4-3	-	TRBJ2-3	ASSQDRRKQY
TRBV1	-	TRBJ2-5	TSSQGSGRAGFQETQY
TRBV9	-	TRBJ2-3	ASSSRTYTDTQY
TRBV5-1	-	TRBJ2-7	ASTMGASFSYEQY
TRBV2	-	TRBJ2-5	ASHSLGGRAETQY
TRBV9	-	TRBJ1-1	ASSVQVNTEAF
TRBV6-5	-	TRBJ1-1	ASSSLQGNAF
TRBV3-1/TRBV3-2	-	TRBJ1-3	ASTGFGNTIY
TRBV5-1	-	TRBJ2-7	ASSLTSRGTYEQY
TRBV7-2	-	TRBJ2-2	ASSYDAGTGELF
TRBV7-9	-	TRBJ2-3	ASSPQGPTDTQY
TRBV19	TRBD1	TRBJ1-2	ASRIRQGGYT
TRBV27	-	TRBJ2-7	ASSPTRLQGNINEQY
TRBV29-1	-	TRBJ2-1	SGLKRNNEQF
TRBV4-1	TRBD2	TRBJ2-1	ASSQTPLAGGGDEQF
TRBV27	TRBD1	TRBJ2-5	ASSLGQGNWETQY
TRBV4-2	-	TRBJ2-3	ASSYGLTTDTQY
TRBV27	TRBD2	TRBJ2-7	ASSWASGRAGEQY
TRBV15	-	TRBJ1-2	ATSRRRTDGYT
TRBV6-5	-	TRBJ2-3	ASSPGAGTDTQY
TRBV25-1	TRBD1	TRBJ1-6	ASSDGQGLATSPLH
TRBV7-3	-	TRBJ2-6	ASSPGVGAGANVLT
TRBV12-1	-	TRBJ2-1	ASSPAGQYNEQF
TRBV14	TRBD1	TRBJ2-7	ASSQAGTGSYEQY
TRBV9	-	TRBJ2-2	ASSVLYNTGELF
TRBV6-2/TRBV6-3	-	TRBJ1-3	ASSYPQANSGNTIY
TRBV2	TRBD2	TRBJ2-1	ASSYPLLAENNEQF
TRBV30	-	TRBJ1-3	AWTLGAGGNTIY